This T cell receptor (beta chain) was captured in a study of blood T cell repertoires in COVID-19. Assay used: immunoSEQ multiplex PCR; TCRdb lists only in-frame clones, some missing. The top ten hold roughly 8.6% of the sample, which has around 170,000 clones, roughly 80% seen once. This CDR3 is 16 amino acids long. Germline CDR1 and CDR2: LNHDA and SQIVND (reference sequence). The V and J ends lost 8 bases and 3 bases, in that order; junction bases with no gene match: 7. The material sequenced was PBMCs or T cells enriched from blood (not recorded which). This receptor was taken from a woman between 45 and 65 years old who had recovered from COVID-19. V usage is TRBV19 and J usage is TRBJ2-6; 10 bases fit TRBD1. This chain's CDR3 is CASGTGVRVGANVLTF. The DNA of the CDR3 is TGTGCCAGTGGGACAGGGGTGAGGGTTGGGGCCAACGTCCTGACTTTC.